One and the same sample provided the 29 T cell receptor beta chains below, sequenced in a study of blood T cells in healthy people across ages. For the second PCR, which ran for roughly 7 to 11 cycles, a sample-barcoded 5' primer and a J-beta primer mix were used. TCRdb reprocessed the 5' RACE reads with MiXCR, giving one entry per CDR3 protein. The sample has more than 1,000,000 distinct CDR3 sequences, roughly a quarter seen once. These data also featured in a second study, about T cells of mothers and their children.

Material: blood. Receptors were obtained from a girl aged 2 to 10 in good health.

CDR3 nucleotide sequence: TGTGCCAGCAGCTGGACAGGGTATGAGCAGTTCTTC. It specifies CASSWTGYEQFF. The V call is TRBV5-6, the J call TRBJ2-1, with TRBD1 identical over 8 bases. Germline V gives CDR1 SGHDT, CDR2 YYEEEE. This CDR3 spans 12 amino acids. With V trimmed by 3 bases and J by 8 bases, 1 base remained unmatched.

The V call is TRBV7-2, the J call TRBJ1-6; unclear D gene. Trimming stripped 1 base from V and 10 bases from J, with 11 bases between. CDR1 and CDR2 (germline): SGHTA, FQGNSA. The CDR3 is 14 amino acids. As DNA, the CDR3 is TGTGCCAGCAGCTTAGTGCATTACCCGTCACCCCTCCACTTT. It codes for CASSLVHYPSPLHF. The variable domain in full, completed from reference TRBV7-2 and TRBJ1-6, reads GAGVSQSPSNKVTEKGKDVELRCDPISGHTALYWYRQSLGQGLEFLIYFQGNSAPDKSGLPSDRFSAERTGGSVSTLTIQRTQQEDSAVYLCASSLVHYPSPLHFGNGTRLTVT.

This clonotype was seen only a few times. J is TRBJ2-7 and V is TRBV7-3; D possibly corresponds to TRBD1 (5 bases). The germline V gene encodes CDR1 SGHTA and CDR2 FQGTGA. The CDR3 contains 14 residues. Trimming shortened V by 5 bases and J by 1 base, and 12 bases separated the two germline ends. The CDR3 nucleotides are TGTGCCAGCAGCCCCGACGACAGTTCCTACGAGCAGTACTTC. Its translation is CASSPDDSSYEQYF.

V and J are TRBV5-1 and TRBJ2-2; D is uncertain. V lost 2 bases to trimming and J lost 6 bases, with 14 bases between them. The CDR3 has 15 residues. Germline lookup yields CDR1 SGHRS and CDR2 YFSETQ. The CDR3 DNA is TGCGCCAGCAGCTTTTCGGTATTAGGGTCCGGGGAGCTGTTTTTT. Translating it yields CASSFSVLGSGELFF. The entire variable domain, with the rest obtained from reference TRBV5-1 and TRBJ2-2, is as follows: KAGVTQTPRYLIKTRGQQVTLSCSPISGHRSVSWYQQTPGQGLQFLFEYFSETQRNKGNFPGRFSGRQFSNSRSEMNVSTLELGDSALYLCASSFSVLGSGELFFGEGSRLTVL.

For this clonotype: One end of the junction fails to match germline, which may point to a read error. The chain carries TRBV10-2 and TRBJ2-5; D uncertain. The CDR3 length is 14 residues. CDR1 is WSHSY and CDR2 is SAAADI in the germline V gene. The CDR3 sequence: CAGAAENSQETQHF. In nucleotides, the CDR3 is TGCGCCGGTGCAGCAGAGAACAGCCAAGAGACCCAGCACTTC.

This clonotype has just a few counts. For the CDR3, the DNA is TGTGCCACCAGCATAGACCAAGACAGGGGTGAATATACCTACGAGCAGTACTTC. Its protein product is CATSIDQDRGEYTYEQYF. The rearrangement links TRBV15 to TRBJ2-7, with 8 bases matching TRBD1. The V gene's germline CDR1 is LNHNV and CDR2 YYDKDF (reference sequence). The J segment lost 2 bases and the V segment lost 4 bases, leaving 16 bases of the junction unmatched. CDR3 size: 18 residues.

The chain carries TRBV29-1 and TRBJ2-3; D may be TRBD2 (6 bases). CDR1 and CDR2 from the germline V gene are SQVTM and ANQGSEA. Trimming cost V 6 bases and J 2 bases, with 12 bases left between them. The CDR3 has 13 amino acids. The CDR3 DNA follows: TGCAGCGTACTAGCCAGCCTCACAGATACGCAGTATTTT. Translation gives CSVLASLTDTQYF.

The chain uses TRBV12-3 or TRBV12-4 and TRBJ1-5, with D possibly TRBD1 on 6 matching bases. There are 13 residues in the CDR3. Trimming took off 5 bases at V and 6 bases at J, with 11 bases between the two ends. The CDR3 bases are TGTGCCAGCAGTCCAACGGGGGCTCAGCCCCAGCATTTT. Translating gives CASSPTGAQPQHF.

The V call is TRBV20-1, the J call TRBJ2-2; D is tentatively TRBD1 or TRBD2 (5 bases each). Germline V gives CDR1 DFQATT, CDR2 SNEGSKA (reference sequence). This CDR3 is 15 amino acids long. Between the trimmed V and J ends, which lost 5 bases and 1 base, there was a span of 14 bases. CDR3 coding DNA: TGCAGTGCTTCCTCGGGACCCTGGAACACCGGGGAGCTGTTTTTT. This encodes CSASSGPWNTGELFF.

The chain combines TRBV7-2 with TRBJ2-3; perhaps D is TRBD1 or TRBD2 (5 bases each). Germline lookup yields CDR1 SGHTA and CDR2 FQGNSA. V was trimmed by 5 bases and J by 0 bases, leaving 15 bases between them. This CDR3 comprises 16 residues. CDR3 protein: CASSPITGGSTDTQYF. The CDR3 nucleotides read TGTGCCAGCAGCCCGATAACAGGCGGGAGCACAGATACGCAGTATTTT. The variable domain in full, with the rest retrieved from reference TRBV7-2 and TRBJ2-3, is GAGVSQSPSNKVTEKGKDVELRCDPISGHTALYWYRQSLGQGLEFLIYFQGNSAPDKSGLPSDRFSAERTGGSVSTLTIQRTQQEDSAVYLCASSPITGGSTDTQYFGPGTRLTVL.

The chain carries TRBV20-1 and TRBJ2-1; 11 bases fit TRBD2. CDR1 DFQATT and CDR2 SNEGSKA come from the germline V gene (reference sequence). The V and J ends lost 1 base and 9 bases, in that order; junction bases with no gene match: 5. The CDR3 runs to 14 residues. Written as DNA, the CDR3 is TGCAGTGCTAGAGTAGCGGGAGGGCCCCCTGAGCAGTTCTTC. It yields the protein CSARVAGGPPEQFF.

This clonotype was picked up a small number of times. A much larger clone sits a single nucleotide away, making a read error possible. This sequence joins TRBV4-1 and TRBJ2-3; 7 nucleotides agree with TRBD1. CDR3 length: 15 residues. The germline gives CDR1 MGHRA, CDR2 YSYEKL. The CDR3 bases are TGCGCCGGCAGCCAAGACGGGACAGGCACAGATACGCAGTATTTT. Encoded protein: CAGSQDGTGTDTQYF.

This clonotype was counted only a few times. V is TRBV9 and J is TRBJ2-5; D remains unclear. Germline V CDR1 and CDR2: SGDLS, YYNGEE. V was trimmed by 3 bases and J by 6 bases, leaving 6 bases between them. The CDR3 totals 11 residues. This chain's CDR3 is CASSDQKTQYF. The CDR3 DNA is TGTGCCAGCAGCGACCAGAAGACCCAGTACTTC.

This clonotype was counted a few times. The chain joins TRBV5-6 to TRBJ1-1; D is uncertain. Germline CDR1 and CDR2: SGHDT and YYEEEE. The CDR3 has 15 amino acids. Between the trimmed V and J ends, which lost 0 bases and 0 bases, there was a span of 9 bases. CDR3 coding DNA: TGTGCCAGCAGCTTGGAACCAAAGTTGAACACTGAAGCTTTCTTT. This translates into CASSLEPKLNTEAFF.

The rearrangement uses TRBV20-1 and TRBJ2-1; unclear D gene. The V gene's germline CDR1 is DFQATT and CDR2 SNEGSKA (reference sequence). The ends were cut back, 6 bases at V and 7 bases at J, with 13 bases in the middle. The CDR3 is 12 residues long. The CDR3 region is CSADISTNEQFF. The CDR3 nucleotides read TGCAGTGCCGATATATCCACTAATGAGCAGTTCTTC.

This clonotype was counted only a few times. The V call is TRBV29-1, the J call TRBJ1-1, with D uncertain. The ends were cut back, 7 bases at V and 6 bases at J, with 9 bases in the middle. CDR3 length: 10 amino acids. The germline gives CDR1 SQVTM, CDR2 ANQGSEA. In DNA, the CDR3 is TGCAGCGCTCACACTTCTGAAGCTTTCTTT. Encoded protein: CSAHTSEAFF.

The J gene is TRBJ1-6, the V gene TRBV25-1, with D possibly being TRBD1 (6 bases). Trimming shortened V by 4 bases and J by 7 bases, and 11 bases separated the two germline ends. CDR1 and CDR2 (germline): MGHDK, SYGVNS. The CDR3 contains 14 residues. Here the CDR3 reads CASSADRFNSPLHF. In DNA, the CDR3 is TGTGCCAGCAGTGCCGACAGGTTCAATTCACCCCTCCACTTT.

This clonotype turned up a few times. This chain uses TRBV9 with TRBJ2-5; D ambiguous. From germline, CDR1 is SGDLS and CDR2 YYNGEE. This CDR3 has 13 residues. Between the trimmed V and J ends, which lost 0 bases and 5 bases, there was a span of 8 bases. The CDR3 sequence is CASSVGPRETQYF. Written as DNA, the CDR3 is TGTGCCAGCAGCGTAGGACCTCGGGAGACCCAGTACTTC.

The table lists this clonotype with a few counts. This chain connects TRBV11-2 to TRBJ1-6, with D possibly TRBD1 on 5 matching bases. The CDR3 loop spans 14 amino acids. Germline CDR1 SGHAT, CDR2 FQNNGV. V was cut by 5 bases and J by 8 bases, with 13 bases left in between. The CDR3 is CASSLGRVDSPLHF. The DNA of the CDR3 is TGTGCCAGCAGCCTCGGCAGGGTCGATTCACCCCTCCACTTT.

The genes are TRBV29-1 and TRBJ1-2; D call uncertain. CDR1 and CDR2 from the germline V gene are SQVTM and ANQGSEA. The CDR3 runs 13 residues. This CDR3 is CSVLLWGDGGYTF. CDR3 DNA sequence: TGCAGTGTATTGTTGTGGGGAGACGGCGGCTACACCTTC.

J is TRBJ2-1 and V is TRBV20-1; D may be TRBD2 (7 bases). CDR1 DFQATT and CDR2 SNEGSKA come from the germline V gene (reference sequence). Trimming stripped 4 bases from V and 8 bases from J, with 21 bases between. The CDR3 spans 15 residues. Written as DNA, the CDR3 is TGCAGTGCTACAACAGGGACTAACTGGCGCGATGAGCAGTTCTTC. Encoded protein: CSATTGTNWRDEQFF.

This clonotype was counted between two and nine times. V is TRBV20-1 and J is TRBJ2-3, with D possibly being TRBD2 (5 bases). CDR1 is DFQATT and CDR2 is SNEGSKA in the germline V gene (reference sequence). The CDR3 is made up of 11 amino acids. The CDR3 sequence: CSARGRDTQYF. The CDR3 coding sequence is TGCAGCGCAAGAGGGCGAGATACGCAGTATTTT.

The V and J genes are TRBV29-1 and TRBJ1-3; the match to TRBD1 covers 7 bases. In germline, CDR1 is SQVTM, CDR2 ANQGSEA. The CDR3 consists of 15 residues. Losses at the gene ends were 7 bases for V and 0 bases for J; bases not matched to a gene: 9. The CDR3, as DNA: TGCAGCGCTGATACGGGACAGAGCTCTGGAAACACCATATATTTT. Protein product: CSADTGQSSGNTIYF.

A single count supports this clonotype. The chain is built from TRBV20-1 and TRBJ2-2, with D perhaps matching TRBD1 (9 bases). V lost 4 bases and J lost 3, with 24 bases in between. The CDR3 is made up of 18 amino acids. Per germline, CDR1 DFQATT and CDR2 SNEGSKA (reference sequence). The chain's CDR3 is CSAKDRAGDRAYTGELFF. The CDR3 DNA sequence: TGCAGTGCTAAGGATAGAGCGGGGGACAGGGCTTACACCGGGGAGCTGTTTTTT.

In DNA, the CDR3 is TGCAGTGCCGAGGACAGGGTGGATGGACCTGAAGCTTTCTTT. This translates into CSAEDRVDGPEAFF. The chain links TRBV20-1 to TRBJ1-1; TRBD1 agrees at 8 bases. CDR1 and CDR2 from the germline V gene are DFQATT and SNEGSKA (reference sequence). The CDR3 is 14 amino acids. After removal of 6 bases from V and 6 bases from J, the junction contained 12 bases not matched to a gene.

The chain has TRBV11-2 and TRBJ1-1, with 8 nucleotides matching TRBD1. The germline V gene has CDR1 SGHAT and CDR2 FQNNGV. The CDR3 has 13 residues. V shed 11 bases, J shed 1 base, and the junction held 6 bases outside the gene matches. CDR3: CAGRGQGNTEAFF. The CDR3, as DNA: TGTGCCGGCCGAGGACAGGGGAACACTGAAGCTTTCTTT.

CDR3: CASSEDVGNGYTF. For the CDR3, the DNA is TGCGCCAGCAGTGAGGATGTGGGGAATGGCTACACCTTC. V is TRBV10-1 and J is TRBJ1-2; D is ambiguous. CDR3 size: 13 residues. V lost 2 bases and J 6 bases, leaving 10 bases between the germline ends. CDR1 and CDR2 (germline): WNHNN, SYGVQD (reference sequence).

This chain joins TRBV24-1 and TRBJ2-5; the D gene could be TRBD1 or TRBD2 (5 bases each). The CDR3 is made up of 17 amino acids. The germline V gene has CDR1 KGHDR and CDR2 SFDVKD. Trimming took off 2 bases at V and 0 bases at J, with 15 bases between the two ends. The CDR3 spells CATSDSTERRYQETQYF. The CDR3 bases are TGTGCCACCAGTGATTCGACAGAACGGAGGTACCAAGAGACCCAGTACTTC.

Only a few counts were recorded for this clonotype. The chain joins TRBV29-1 to TRBJ2-2; 8 bases are a match to TRBD2. Trimming took 0 bases from V and 4 from J; bases not matched to a gene: 4. Looked up from germline, CDR1 is SQVTM and CDR2 is ANQGSEA. This CDR3 contains 15 residues. CDR3 sequence: CSVEEAGGLTGELFF. The CDR3 nucleotides are TGCAGCGTTGAAGAGGCGGGGGGCCTCACCGGGGAGCTGTTTTTT.